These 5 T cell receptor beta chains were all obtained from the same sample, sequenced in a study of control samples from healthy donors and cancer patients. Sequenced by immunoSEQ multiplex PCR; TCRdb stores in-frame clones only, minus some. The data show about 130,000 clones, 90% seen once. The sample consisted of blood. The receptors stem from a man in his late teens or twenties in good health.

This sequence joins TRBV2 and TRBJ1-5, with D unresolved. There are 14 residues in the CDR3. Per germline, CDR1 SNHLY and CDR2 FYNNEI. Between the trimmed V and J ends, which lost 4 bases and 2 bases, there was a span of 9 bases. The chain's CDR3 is CASSGPGGNQPQHF. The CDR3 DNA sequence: TGTGCCAGCAGTGGACCTGGGGGCAATCAGCCCCAGCATTTT. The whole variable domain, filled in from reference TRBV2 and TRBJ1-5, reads EPEVTQTPSHQVTQMGQEVILRCVPISNHLYFYWYRQILGQKVEFLVSFYNNEISEKSEIFDDQFSVERPDGSNFTLKIRSTKLEDSAMYFCASSGPGGNQPQHFGDGTRLSIL.

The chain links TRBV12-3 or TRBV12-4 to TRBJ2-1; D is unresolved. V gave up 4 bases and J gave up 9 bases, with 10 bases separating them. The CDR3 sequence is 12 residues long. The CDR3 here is CASSSDWLEQFF. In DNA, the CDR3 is TGTGCCAGCAGTTCCGACTGGCTTGAGCAGTTCTTC.

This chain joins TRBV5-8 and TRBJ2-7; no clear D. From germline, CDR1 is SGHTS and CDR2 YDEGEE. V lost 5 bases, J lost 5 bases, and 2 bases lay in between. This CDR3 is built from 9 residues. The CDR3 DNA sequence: TGTGCCAGCAGTGACGAGCAGTACTTC. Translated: CASSDEQYF.

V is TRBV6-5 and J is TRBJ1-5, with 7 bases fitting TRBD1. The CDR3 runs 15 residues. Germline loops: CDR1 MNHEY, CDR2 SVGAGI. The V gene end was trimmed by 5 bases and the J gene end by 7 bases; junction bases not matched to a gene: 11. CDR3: CASSKTGPSGQPQHF. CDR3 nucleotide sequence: TGTGCCAGCAGTAAGACAGGGCCCTCGGGGCAGCCCCAGCATTTT.

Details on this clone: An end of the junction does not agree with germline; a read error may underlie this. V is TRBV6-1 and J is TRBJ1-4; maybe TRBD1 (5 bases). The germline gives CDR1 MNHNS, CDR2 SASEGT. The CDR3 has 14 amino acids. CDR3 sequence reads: CASSEGDSYEKLFF. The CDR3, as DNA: TGTGCCAGCAGCGAAGGGGACTCCTATGAAAAACTGTTTTTT.